This TCR beta chain comes out of a study of T cells in Graves' hyperthyroidism and ophthalmopathy. Study-wide points: Through a model of 13 V-J features, ophthalmopathy was separated from stable hyperthyroidism.

Amplification of TCR beta CDR3 regions used RNA as the template. The primer set for the first-round RT-PCR of the TCR CDR3 was HTBI. TCRdb reprocessed the multiplex PCR reads with MiXCR, giving one entry per CDR3 protein. The sample lists roughly 240,000 distinct CDR3 sequences, approximately 25% occurring once. There are many counts of this clonotype. Its cognate antigen is unknown. V lost 5 bases, J lost 4 bases, and 9 bases lay in between. The length of the CDR3 is 12 residues. CDR1 MNHEY and CDR2 SMNVEV come from the germline V gene (reference sequence). The chain recombines TRBV27 with TRBJ2-7; D remains ambiguous. This receptor was taken from a woman aged 40 to 50 with Graves' ophthalmopathy. The specimen was blood. CDR3 bases: TGTGCCAGCAGTAACCTTGGTTACGAGCAGTACTTC. This sequence encodes CASSNLGYEQYF.